These T cell receptor beta chains were read from a single sample in a study of blood T cells in healthy people across ages. Via MiXCR, TCRdb re-called the 5' RACE reads, giving one row per CDR3 protein. Of 1.5 million to 2 million distinct CDR3 sequences in the sample, roughly 27% were seen once. The sample was blood. Receptors were obtained from a woman aged 25 to 39 in good health. The CDR3 runs from the conserved cysteine through the conserved F or W. D genes are given only for firm matches. The size entry is marked missing in some rows and otherwise reads once, few, many or a size class.

abundance,d_gene,j_gene,v_gene,CDR3nt,CDR3aa
many,TRBD2,TRBJ2-7,TRBV20-1,TGCAGTGCTAGAGATCTAGCGGAATATTCTTACGAGCAGTACTTC,CSARDLAEYSYEQYF
NA,NA,TRBJ2-7,TRBV19,TGTGCCAGTAGTATTTCACGACCAGGGGGGTCCTACGAGCAGTACTTC,CASSISRPGGSYEQYF
few,TRBD2,TRBJ2-1,TRBV7-2,TGTGCCGGCAGCTTAGCGGGTCGCAGGATATACAATGAGCAGTTCTTC,CAGSLAGRRIYNEQFF
NA,NA,TRBJ2-5,TRBV10-1,TGCGCCACGTCTAGGGGGGACAGCCAAGAGACCCAGTACTTC,CATSRGDSQETQYF
once,NA,TRBJ2-3,TRBV12-3/TRBV12-4,TGTGCCAGCCAGCTCGACAGCACAGATGCGCAGTATTTT,CASQLDSTDAQYF
few,NA,TRBJ2-7,TRBV4-1,TGCGCCAGCAGTCCCCAGACCCGGGACGAGCAGTACTTC,CASSPQTRDEQYF
NA,NA,TRBJ1-5,TRBV28,TGTGCCAGCAGTGTGGGGAGGGTCCAGCATTTT,CASSVGRVQHF
NA,NA,TRBJ2-6,TRBV6-5,TGTGCCAGCAGTTACCGGACGCCCGGGCTCTCTGGGGCCAACGTCCTGACTTTC,CASSYRTPGLSGANVLTF
NA,NA,TRBJ2-3,TRBV20-1,TGCAGTGCCCGCCCCCTCGGCGCAGATACGCAGTATTTT,CSARPLGADTQYF
NA,NA,TRBJ2-1,TRBV29-1,TGCAGCGCACGAAGGGCCGAGAAGGATGAGCAGTTCTTC,CSARRAEKDEQFF
NA,NA,TRBJ2-1,TRBV4-3,TGCGCCAGCAGCCAAGATAGCCAGCGGAGATACAATGAGCAGTTCTTC,CASSQDSQRRYNEQFF
few,NA,TRBJ2-4,TRBV27,TGTGCCAGCAAGGGTGGAGGGGACGTGGACATTCAGTACTTC,CASKGGGDVDIQYF
NA,TRBD1,TRBJ1-2,TRBV5-6,TGTGCCAGCAGCTTGGTACCAGGGGGCGGCGGCTACACCTTC,CASSLVPGGGGYTF
NA,TRBD1,TRBJ2-5,TRBV12-3/TRBV12-4,TGTGCCAGCAGGGAGGGACAGGCCTTCCAAGAGACCCGGTACTTC,CASREGQAFQETRYF
many,TRBD2,TRBJ2-1,TRBV12-3/TRBV12-4,TGTGCCAGCAGTTTAGGGAGCGGGATGTACAATGAGCAGTTCTTC,CASSLGSGMYNEQFF
few,NA,TRBJ2-7,TRBV3-1,TGTGCCAGCAGCCAAACCGGGGGACTCTCCTACGAGCAGTACTTC,CASSQTGGLSYEQYF
NA,TRBD2,TRBJ2-4,TRBV9,TGTGCCAGCACATTTGGTGGGCTAGCGGGAGACGGGCAGTACTTC,CASTFGGLAGDGQYF
NA,NA,TRBJ2-1,TRBV7-2,TGTGCCAGCGGCAAAGGGACCGTTCAATTCAATGAGCAGTTCTTC,CASGKGTVQFNEQFF
NA,NA,TRBJ1-5,TRBV2,TGTGCCAGCAGTGAATCGGTGGACACTACGTGGGGCAATCAGCCCCAGCATTTT,CASSESVDTTWGNQPQHF
NA,NA,TRBJ1-2,TRBV7-8,TGTGCCAGCACTATGGGGGGGGGCTACACCTTC,CASTMGGGYTF
NA,NA,TRBJ2-1,TRBV10-2,TGCGCCAGCAGTGAGTCGAACGTCCAAAAGAGGGGTGAGCAGTTCTTC,CASSESNVQKRGEQFF
many,TRBD2,TRBJ2-7,TRBV2,TGTGCCAGCAGTGGGACTAGCGGGAGACAGTACGAGCAGTACTTC,CASSGTSGRQYEQYF
NA,TRBD1,TRBJ1-1,TRBV9,TGTGCCAGCAGCGAGTTCGCAGGGGGACCCACTGAAGCTTTCTTT,CASSEFAGGPTEAFF
NA,TRBD2,TRBJ2-4,TRBV9,TGTGCCAGCAGCGCCCCTGCGAAGGGAGGGCGACAGTACTTC,CASSAPAKGGRQYF
many,NA,TRBJ2-7,TRBV6-5,TGTGCCAGCAGGTCATACTACGAGCAGTACTTC,CASRSYYEQYF
few,TRBD2,TRBJ2-1,TRBV20-1,TGCAGTGCTCTGGCTTTTAGCGGGAGCAATGAGCAGTTCTTC,CSALAFSGSNEQFF
few,NA,TRBJ2-3,TRBV6-6,TGTGCCAGCAGTCAGGGCAGGGAAGCCTTAGGGACGCAGTATTTT,CASSQGREALGTQYF
many,NA,TRBJ2-5,TRBV29-1,TGCAGCGTTGATTCTAGGCCTGGGAAGACCCAGTACTTC,CSVDSRPGKTQYF
many,TRBD1,TRBJ2-1,TRBV10-3,TGTGCCATCAGTGAGTCACAGGGGGGCGATGAGCAGTTCTTC,CAISESQGGDEQFF
NA,NA,TRBJ2-7,TRBV20-1,TGCAGTGCTAGTCGTAGCGGAAGGTCCTACGAGCAGTACTTC,CSASRSGRSYEQYF
many,NA,TRBJ2-7,TRBV4-3,TGCGCCAGCAGCCAAGTCGGGGCCCCCTCCTACGAGCAGTACTTC,CASSQVGAPSYEQYF
many,TRBD1,TRBJ2-7,TRBV20-1,TGCAGTGCTATAGAGACAGGGACCTCCTACGAGCAGTACTTC,CSAIETGTSYEQYF
NA,NA,TRBJ1-5,TRBV12-5,TGTGCTAGTGCCCCCGGGCAGAGTAGCAATCAGCCCCAGCATTTT,CASAPGQSSNQPQHF
many,NA,TRBJ2-5,TRBV24-1,TGTGCCACCAGTGACTCTGACAGGAAGGGGACCCAGTACTTC,CATSDSDRKGTQYF
many,TRBD1,TRBJ2-1,TRBV6-4,TGTGCCAGCAGGCGGGACAGGGAGTACAATGAGCAGTTCTTC,CASRRDREYNEQFF
few,NA,TRBJ2-3,TRBV20-1,TGCAGTGCTAGGGGGGGCGTCGGGGCGCGGCACTCAGATACGCAGTATTTT,CSARGGVGARHSDTQYF
few,TRBD2,TRBJ2-7,TRBV6-4,TGTGCCAGCAGTGCCCGGGACTACGACAATGAGCAGTACTTC,CASSARDYDNEQYF
few,NA,TRBJ2-7,TRBV2,TGTGCCACTTCCACCCAGGGGAGGGGGTACGAGCAGTACTTC,CATSTQGRGYEQYF
many,NA,TRBJ2-7,TRBV10-2,TGCGCCAGCAGTGAGACCGAGGGTGGGGGCTACGAGCAGTACTTC,CASSETEGGGYEQYF
many,TRBD1,TRBJ2-1,TRBV5-4,TGTGCCAGCAGCTGGGACAGGGGGTTTTACAATGAGCAGTTCTTC,CASSWDRGFYNEQFF
NA,NA,TRBJ2-2,TRBV12-3/TRBV12-4,TGTGCCAGCAGTTTAAGCAACGGGGAGCTGTTTTTT,CASSLSNGELFF
NA,TRBD1,TRBJ2-7,TRBV5-1,TGCGCCAGCAACTTGGCCGATGGACAGGGCTCCCTCGAGCAGTACTTC,CASNLADGQGSLEQYF
few,NA,TRBJ2-7,TRBV20-1,TGCAGTGGGGTCAGTAGCGCGCTGGCCTACGAGCAGTACTTC,CSGVSSALAYEQYF
NA,TRBD2,TRBJ2-1,TRBV5-1,TGCGCCAGCAGCTTCCAACCTAGCGGTGGGAATGAGCAGTTCTTC,CASSFQPSGGNEQFF
many,NA,TRBJ2-3,TRBV12-3/TRBV12-4,TGTGCCAGCAGGGTTAGCACAGATACGCAGTATTTT,CASRVSTDTQYF
many,TRBD1,TRBJ1-4,TRBV20-1,TGCAGTGCTAGAGCCAGGGGGCGGGATGAAAAACTGTTTTTT,CSARARGRDEKLFF
few,TRBD1,TRBJ1-6,TRBV25-1,TGTGCCAGCAGTGGACCAGGGACAGGGATCGGTTCACCCCTCCACTTT,CASSGPGTGIGSPLHF
NA,NA,TRBJ1-2,TRBV12-3/TRBV12-4,TGTGCCAGCAGCCGACCCACAAACTATGGCTACACCTTC,CASSRPTNYGYTF
many,TRBD1,TRBJ2-7,TRBV27,TGTGCCAGCAGTTTGGGACAGGGCCGTAACCTCTTCTACGAGCAGTACTTC,CASSLGQGRNLFYEQYF
many,NA,TRBJ2-7,TRBV7-9,TGTGCCAGCACCTCGTCCGCGGGATCTTCCTACGAGCAGTACTTC,CASTSSAGSSYEQYF
NA,TRBD2,TRBJ2-1,TRBV4-2,TGTGCCAGCAGCCAAGATCGGCCGGGGCTAGCGGGCCACAATGAGCAGTTCTTC,CASSQDRPGLAGHNEQFF
NA,NA,TRBJ2-2,TRBV28,TGTGCCAGCAGTGCGTACCAGAGGACCGGGGAGCTGTTTTTT,CASSAYQRTGELFF
few,NA,TRBJ1-1,TRBV28,TGTGCCAGCGAGGGCGAAGAGACAGGCGTAAGAGGCGGAGCTTTCTTT,CASEGEETGVRGGAFF
few,NA,TRBJ2-5,TRBV7-2,TGTGCCAGCAGCAGACCACAACCCCAAGAGACCCAGTACTTC,CASSRPQPQETQYF
NA,NA,TRBJ1-3,TRBV20-1,TGCAGTGCTAGAGATAGCAGGGCAGGGAACACCATATATTTT,CSARDSRAGNTIYF
few,NA,TRBJ2-6,TRBV15,TGTGCCACCAGCAGAGCGGGGACTTTTGAGGGGGCCAACGTCCGGACTTTC,CATSRAGTFEGANVRTF
many,TRBD1,TRBJ2-7,TRBV5-1,TGCGCCAGCAGCTTGGATGTGGACAGGATAGGAGGCGAGCAGTACTTC,CASSLDVDRIGGEQYF
few,TRBD2,TRBJ2-5,TRBV3-1,TGTGCCAGCAGTCAGACTAGCGGGATACCGGGGGAGACCCAGTACTTC,CASSQTSGIPGETQYF
many,TRBD2,TRBJ2-7,TRBV6-5,TGTGCCAGCAGCCCAGCGGGGGGACTTTTATACGAGCAGTACTTC,CASSPAGGLLYEQYF